The clone carrying this T cell receptor (beta chain) showed up many times. The antigen remains undetermined. This entry is derived from a study of T cell repertoires in cytomegalovirus infection. Study-level findings and limits: CMV-specific TCR beta clonotypes restricted by HLA-C dominated the ex vivo response. Cumulated frequencies of public TCR beta families served to identify carriers of CMV plus the relevant HLA.

The CDR3 has 15 residues. Germline trimming cut 5 bases from V and 6 bases from J; bases unmatched to any gene: 5. Germline loops: CDR1 SGHTA, CDR2 FQGNSA. Via MiXCR, TCRdb re-called the reads, giving one row per CDR3 protein. The sample records roughly 500,000 distinct CDR3 sequences, 16% being singletons. The clonotype was recovered from a human donor in good health (CMV status not recorded). Some clones in this sample may be carry-over from other donors' samples. The specimen sequenced was CD8+ T cells from PBMCs. J is TRBJ2-4 and V is TRBV7-2, with 12 nucleotides matching TRBD2. CDR3 in DNA: TGTGCCAGCAGCCGACTAGCGGGAGCATCAAACATTCAGTACTTC. Translating gives CASSRLAGASNIQYF. The variable domain in full, with the rest retrieved from reference TRBV7-2 and TRBJ2-4, is GAGVSQSPSNKVTEKGKDVELRCDPISGHTALYWYRQSLGQGLEFLIYFQGNSAPDKSGLPSDRFSAERTGGSVSTLTIQRTQQEDSAVYLCASSRLAGASNIQYFGAGTRLSVL.